This TCR beta chain was obtained from a study of shared clonotypes between healthy human individuals (TCRdb year 2020). Turning to the overall study: Two women and a few men aged 18 to 49 years were included in the cohort. For each donor, CD4 naive and CD4 memory were each given three plates, CD8 naive was given two plates, and CD8 memory was given one plate. The study deeply sequenced blood TCR repertoires of five healthy adults to estimate repertoire size and the extent of clonotype sharing between individuals. To increase sequencing depth and limit assay-specific biases, different laboratories used diverse techniques to prepare libraries and sequence TCR repertoires. Each donor's leukapheresis produced roughly between roughly 0.85 and 9.5 billion PBMCs.

CDR1 and CDR2 are read off the germline V gene (reference sequence) as PRHDT and FYEKMQ. The CDR3 starts with the cysteine, ends with the phenylalanine, and has 13 residues. Of all the DNA, just the CDR3 is kept, 39 bases in frame from base 1. Trimming takes 2 bases from V and 2 bases from J, and the germline ends sit 7 bases apart. About this clone: Its antigen target is currently unknown. Base qualities are not at hand, and no much larger clone is one base apart.

For the CD8 naive samples, CD45RO-negative cells were positively selected for CCR7, yielding a CD45RA+CCR7+ population from which TemRA cells were excluded. The donors were healthy, HIV-negative adults who had no recently reported acute infections or vaccinations. Every donor was a Caucasian adult residing in Nashville, Tennessee, USA. After blood collection by leukapheresis, PBMCs were isolated using Ficoll-Histopaque density gradient centrifugation and then cryopreserved in the vapor phase of liquid nitrogen. Purity and quantity of every magnetically sorted T cell population were checked by analytical flow cytometry. From each sorted fraction, genomic DNA was isolated and quantified by UV absorbance on a Nanodrop 2000c. TCR CDR3 regions were amplified from genomic DNA by multiplex PCR using the deep immunoSEQ assay. For each cell subset, the extracted genomic DNA was distributed evenly across all wells of several immunoSEQ 96-well plates, and each plate served as one replicate. For sorted subsets, around 200 ng genomic DNA, equal to 30,000 or so T cell genomes, was loaded into each replicate PCR. The purified libraries were quantified using a Qubit 3.0 fluorometer, sized with a Bioanalyzer 2100, and then quantified again using the KAPA Library Quantification kit. Each immunoSEQ 96-well plate was sequenced on its own single-read 150-cycle Illumina NextSeq 550 flow cell. Per the authors' processing: Because the immunoSEQ output held only junctional sequences and lacked quality scores, the filtering could not match the filtering applied to full-length reads. To assign V/J genes and CDR3, sequences were annotated using PyIR, a Python wrapper for IgBLAST v1.9, with IMGT germline references. Reads were removed for weak V/J assignments (E-value above 1e-6), missing CDR3, stop codons, out-of-frame junctions, or ambiguous translated residues. V3J clonotypes were defined as sequences sharing an identical inferred V gene, J gene, and CDR3 amino acid sequence. Percentage overlap between repertoires was computed as shared unique clonotypes divided by the size of the smaller repertoire. Richness of each repertoire was evaluated using RTK rarefaction, the Chao1 estimator, and Recon v2.1 estimates of unobserved clonotypes. Generation probabilities were computed with OLGA for all TCRbeta clonotypes obtained by the gDNA method from several donors. Imported from immuneACCESS, the table was reduced by TCRdb to in-frame sequences with V and J called. These copies leave out some clones; in studies compared against another copy, an unresolved V gene accounts for under half, and the cause of the remainder is not known. V, J and clone size were drawn from that table, and D and trimming were deduced from the DNA. The sample yields millions of clones; approximately 95% were counted once. Of the sample, about 1.1% is held by the ten largest clones.

The paper as a whole reports these results and caveats: Larger estimated clonotype richness was generally found for naive subsets than for memory subsets. Across a handful of donors, around 5.4% of naive CD4, approximately 3.5% of naive CD8, 2% to 2.5% of memory CD4, and roughly 0.41% of memory CD8 clonotypes were shared. Rarefaction of sorted-subset datasets indicated incomplete sequencing despite the large sequencing depth. Clonotypes shared by all four sorted-subset donors showed higher generation probabilities than non-shared clonotypes. Based on pairwise subsampling, the degree of clonotype sharing among donors was expected to be affected by sequencing depth. Sampling was limited to blood, and TCR repertoires in tissue likely differ from TCR repertoires in blood. Because the study included only a small number of donors, the genetic and exposure-history diversity represented was limited.

The source of this sequence is a man younger than 35 in good health. The chain is made from TRBV13 and TRBJ2-7; too little of a D gene remains to name it. The specimen was naive CD8+ T cells sorted from blood. Interpreted using the paper, the cell subset or site label stands for: CD45RA+CCR7+. The nucleotide sequence reads as follows: TGTGCCAGCAGCTTAATGGGGACCTACGAGCAGTACTTC. Translated, this gives CASSLMGTYEQYF.